This entry is about one T cell receptor beta chain. The sample originates from a study of CD8+ T cells in alopecia areata. CDR1 KGHSH and CDR2 LQKENI come from the germline V gene. V was shortened by 3 bases and J by 9 bases, with 21 bases between the two germline ends. The CDR3 spans 16 residues. Extracted RNA was reverse transcribed, and the resulting cDNA served as sequencing template. This table comes from immunoSEQ multiplex PCR, and its TCRdb copy is limited to in-frame clones, with some not included. The repertoire consists of 200,000 to 250,000 clones, with 50% to 60% occurring once and the leading ten covering under 0.5%.

This receptor was taken from a human donor with alopecia areata. The chain links TRBV18 to TRBJ2-1; tentative D call: TRBD1 (6 bases). The starting material was CD4+ T cells sorted from blood, obtained at week 0. The DNA of the CDR3 is TGTGCCAGCTCACCCGGACAGAGGGTAAACTTTGGTGAGCAGTTCTTC. This codes for CASSPGQRVNFGEQFF.